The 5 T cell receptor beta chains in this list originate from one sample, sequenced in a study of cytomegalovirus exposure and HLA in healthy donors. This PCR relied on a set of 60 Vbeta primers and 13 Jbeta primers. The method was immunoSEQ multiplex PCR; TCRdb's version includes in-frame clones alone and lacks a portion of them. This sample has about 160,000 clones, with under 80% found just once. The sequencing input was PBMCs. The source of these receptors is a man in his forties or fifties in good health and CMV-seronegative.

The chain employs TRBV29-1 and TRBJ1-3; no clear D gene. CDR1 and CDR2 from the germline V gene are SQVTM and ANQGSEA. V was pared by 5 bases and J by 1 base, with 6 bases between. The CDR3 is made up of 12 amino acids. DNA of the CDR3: TGCAGCGTTACACAGTCTGGAAACACCATATATTTT. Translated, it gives CSVTQSGNTIYF.

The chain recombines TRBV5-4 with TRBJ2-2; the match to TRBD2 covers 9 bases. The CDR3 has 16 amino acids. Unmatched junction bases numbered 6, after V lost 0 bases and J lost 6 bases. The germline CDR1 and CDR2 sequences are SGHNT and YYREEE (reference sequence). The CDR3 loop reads CASSLAPSGVAGELFF. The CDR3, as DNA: TGTGCCAGCAGCTTGGCCCCTAGCGGGGTGGCCGGGGAGCTGTTTTTT. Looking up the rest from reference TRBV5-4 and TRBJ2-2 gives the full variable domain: ETGVTQSPTHLIKTRGQQVTLRCSSQSGHNTVSWYQQALGQGPQFIFQYYREEENGRGNFPPRFSGLQFPNYSSELNVNALELDDSALYLCASSLAPSGVAGELFFGEGSRLTVL.

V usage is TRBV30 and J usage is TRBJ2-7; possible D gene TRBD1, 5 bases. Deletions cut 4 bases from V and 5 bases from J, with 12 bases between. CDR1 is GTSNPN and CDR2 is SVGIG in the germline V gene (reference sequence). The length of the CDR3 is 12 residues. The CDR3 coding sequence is TGTGCCTGGAAGGGGCTTGGGGACGAGCAGTACTTC. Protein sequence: CAWKGLGDEQYF.

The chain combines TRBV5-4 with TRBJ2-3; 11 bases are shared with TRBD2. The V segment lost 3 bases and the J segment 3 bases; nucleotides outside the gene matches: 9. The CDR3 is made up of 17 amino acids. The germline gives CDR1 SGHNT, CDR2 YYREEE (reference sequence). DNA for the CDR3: TGTGCCAGCAGCTGGGCCGCTAGCGGGGGGTTGACAGATACGCAGTATTTT. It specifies CASSWAASGGLTDTQYF. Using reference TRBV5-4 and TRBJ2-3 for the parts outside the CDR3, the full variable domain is ETGVTQSPTHLIKTRGQQVTLRCSSQSGHNTVSWYQQALGQGPQFIFQYYREEENGRGNFPPRFSGLQFPNYSSELNVNALELDDSALYLCASSWAASGGLTDTQYFGPGTRLTVL.

As DNA, the CDR3 is TGTGCCTCCGGGGAGGGCCTTGGACCGAACACTGAAGCTTTCTTT. This translates into CASGEGLGPNTEAFF. The genes are TRBV28 and TRBJ1-1; D is unclear. Germline lookup yields CDR1 MDHEN and CDR2 SYDVKM. CDR3 size: 15 residues. V lost 11 bases to trimming and J lost 1 base, with 20 bases between them.